The rows below give T cell receptor beta chains drawn from one sample of a study of response to subunit inactivated influenza vaccine. Each CDR3 protein gets one entry after TCRdb re-called the RT-PCR reads with MiXCR. Altogether hundreds of thousands of distinct CDR3 sequences are present, over 9.5% being singletons, with the ten largest covering around 9.6%. The sample here was PBMCs from blood, taken on the day of vaccination. The receptors derive from a man between 50 and 59 years old who received an inactivated influenza vaccine. The CDR3 runs from the conserved cysteine through the conserved F or W. The order of the fields is D gene, J gene, V gene, clone size, CDR3 protein, CDR3 DNA. The D gene is left open where the match is weak. Some rows mark clone size as missing; the rest say once, few, many or name a class of expanded clone.

D: NA; J: TRBJ2-1; V: TRBV20-1; size: few; CDR3: CSAEPLGYGSYNEQFF; DNA: TGCAGTGCGGAGCCTTTGGGGTACGGGTCCTACAATGAGCAGTTCTTC
D: NA; J: TRBJ2-2; V: TRBV5-1; size: many; CDR3: CASSEVAGALTGELFF; DNA: TGCGCCAGCAGCGAGGTTGCAGGGGCTCTCACCGGGGAGCTGTTTTTT
D: NA; J: TRBJ2-2; V: TRBV9; size: few; CDR3: CASSVSGTGELFF; DNA: TGTGCCAGCAGCGTCTCGGGAACCGGGGAGCTGTTTTTT
D: NA; J: TRBJ2-5; V: TRBV5-1; size: NA; CDR3: CASSLGFGQETQYF; DNA: TGCGCCAGCAGCCTGGGGTTCGGACAAGAGACCCAGTACTTC
D: TRBD2; J: TRBJ2-1; V: TRBV12-3/TRBV12-4; size: few; CDR3: CASSFWGLNNEQFF; DNA: TGTGCCAGCAGTTTCTGGGGACTAAACAATGAGCAGTTCTTC
D: TRBD1; J: TRBJ2-5; V: TRBV25-1; size: few; CDR3: CASSQQGDPQETQYF; DNA: TGTGCCAGCAGTCAACAGGGGGACCCTCAAGAGACCCAGTACTTC
D: TRBD2; J: TRBJ2-7; V: TRBV6-2/TRBV6-3; size: few; CDR3: CASSHGLAGGYEQYF; DNA: TGTGCCAGCAGCCACGGACTAGCGGGCGGGTACGAGCAGTACTTC
D: TRBD1; J: TRBJ2-6; V: TRBV6-1; size: NA; CDR3: CASSLTGVGGANVLTF; DNA: TGTGCCAGCAGTCTGACAGGGGTAGGTGGGGCCAACGTCCTGACTTTC
D: TRBD1; J: TRBJ2-1; V: TRBV18; size: once; CDR3: CASSPGTGGRGYNEQFF; DNA: TGTGCCAGCTCACCCGGCACAGGGGGCAGAGGGTACAATGAGCAGTTCTTC
D: TRBD2; J: TRBJ2-5; V: TRBV28; size: few; CDR3: CASSLPASGGMAETQYF; DNA: TGTGCCAGCAGTTTACCGGCTAGCGGGGGTATGGCCGAGACCCAGTACTTC
D: NA; J: TRBJ2-7; V: TRBV28; size: few; CDR3: CASSPGVGRRQYF; DNA: TGTGCCAGCAGTCCCGGTGTTGGGCGCAGGCAGTACTTC
D: NA; J: TRBJ2-1; V: TRBV12-3/TRBV12-4; size: NA; CDR3: CASSQEYSGRYNEQFF; DNA: TGTGCCAGCAGCCAAGAGTACAGCGGGCGATACAATGAGCAGTTCTTC
D: NA; J: TRBJ2-7; V: TRBV6-2/TRBV6-3; size: few; CDR3: CASSYRSSYEQYF; DNA: TGTGCCAGCAGTTACAGGTCCTCCTACGAGCAGTACTTC
D: NA; J: TRBJ2-3; V: TRBV7-9; size: many; CDR3: CASSQPGTDTQYF; DNA: TGTGCCAGCAGCCAGCCCGGCACAGATACGCAGTATTTT
D: NA; J: TRBJ2-1; V: TRBV11-2; size: NA; CDR3: CASSYTRDSEQFF; DNA: TGTGCCAGCAGCTACACGCGGGATAGCGAGCAGTTCTTC
D: TRBD2; J: TRBJ2-1; V: TRBV28; size: NA; CDR3: CASFEREGNGLF; DNA: TGTGCCAGCTTCGAGCGGGAGGGCAATGGGCTCTTC
D: TRBD1; J: TRBJ1-2; V: TRBV5-1; size: many; CDR3: CASSRDSPYGYTF; DNA: TGCGCCAGCAGCCGGGACAGCCCCTATGGCTACACCTTC
D: NA; J: TRBJ2-1; V: TRBV2; size: NA; CDR3: CASSEPTGPNEQFF; DNA: TGTGCCAGCAGTGAACCGACAGGCCCCAATGAGCAGTTCTTC
D: TRBD1; J: TRBJ1-6; V: TRBV10-1; size: few; CDR3: CASIDDREGTYNSPLHF; DNA: TGCGCCAGCATAGACGACAGGGAAGGAACCTATAATTCACCCCTCCACTTT
D: NA; J: TRBJ2-3; V: TRBV10-3; size: NA; CDR3: CAITPDLLSDTQYF; DNA: TGTGCCATCACACCAGACCTTCTGTCAGATACGCAGTATTTT
D: NA; J: TRBJ2-3; V: TRBV20-1; size: NA; CDR3: CSARQGLPRTDTQYF; DNA: TGCAGTGCTAGGCAGGGACTCCCCCGCACAGATACGCAGTATTTT
D: NA; J: TRBJ1-5; V: TRBV7-3; size: once; CDR3: CASSKKGGLDQPQHF; DNA: TGTGCCAGCAGCAAAAAGGGGGGGTTGGATCAGCCCCAGCATTTT
D: NA; J: TRBJ1-1; V: TRBV20-1; size: few; CDR3: CSVLPQGRAFF; DNA: TGCAGTGTCCTACCGCAGGGAAGAGCTTTCTTT
D: NA; J: TRBJ2-2; V: TRBV7-9; size: NA; CDR3: CASSLAAGLDNTGELFF; DNA: TGTGCCAGCAGCTTAGCGGCGGGCCTCGACAACACCGGGGAGCTGTTTTTT
D: NA; J: TRBJ2-7; V: TRBV7-8; size: many; CDR3: CASSLAKGAGEQYF; DNA: TGTGCCAGCAGCTTAGCGAAAGGGGCAGGCGAGCAGTACTTC
D: TRBD2; J: TRBJ2-3; V: TRBV12-3/TRBV12-4; size: many; CDR3: CASRLSGGGDTQYF; DNA: TGTGCCAGCAGGCTTTCGGGGGGAGGAGATACGCAGTATTTT
D: NA; J: TRBJ2-5; V: TRBV20-1; size: NA; CDR3: CSARWTAGETQYF; DNA: TGCAGTGCTAGATGGACGGCGGGGGAGACCCAGTACTTC
D: TRBD1; J: TRBJ1-5; V: TRBV28; size: NA; CDR3: CASAAGTGSNQPQHF; DNA: TGTGCCAGCGCCGCCGGGACAGGGAGCAATCAGCCCCAGCATTTT
D: TRBD1; J: TRBJ2-7; V: TRBV6-2/TRBV6-3; size: NA; CDR3: CASSEGTDYEQYF; DNA: TGTGCCAGCAGTGAGGGGACAGACTACGAGCAGTACTTC
D: TRBD1; J: TRBJ1-2; V: TRBV20-1; size: many; CDR3: CSAKDRASYGYTF; DNA: TGCAGTGCCAAGGACAGGGCCTCGTATGGCTACACCTTC
D: TRBD2; J: TRBJ2-3; V: TRBV6-1; size: NA; CDR3: CASSGIAGSTDTQYF; DNA: TGTGCCAGCAGTGGAATAGCGGGGTCAACAGATACGCAGTATTTT
D: NA; J: TRBJ2-5; V: TRBV4-3; size: NA; CDR3: CASSPTGTQETQYF; DNA: TGCGCCAGCAGCCCTACCGGGACACAGGAGACCCAGTACTTC
D: NA; J: TRBJ2-2; V: TRBV4-3; size: NA; CDR3: CASSQDRTRYTGELFF; DNA: TGCGCCAGCAGCCAAGATCGCACTAGGTACACCGGGGAGCTGTTTTTT
D: NA; J: TRBJ2-7; V: TRBV20-1; size: few; CDR3: CSASFPATTEQYF; DNA: TGCAGTGCTAGCTTTCCGGCGACTACCGAGCAGTACTTC
D: TRBD2; J: TRBJ2-1; V: TRBV12-3/TRBV12-4; size: NA; CDR3: CASRGLAGGRAGNEQFF; DNA: TGTGCCAGCAGAGGACTAGCGGGAGGTCGGGCGGGCAATGAGCAGTTCTTC
D: NA; J: TRBJ2-7; V: TRBV12-3/TRBV12-4; size: NA; CDR3: CASNRGAEQYF; DNA: TGTGCCAGCAACCGCGGGGCCGAGCAGTACTTC
D: NA; J: TRBJ2-5; V: TRBV15; size: NA; CDR3: CATSPREGAETQYF; DNA: TGTGCCACCAGCCCCCGGGAGGGGGCAGAGACCCAGTACTTC
D: NA; J: TRBJ2-1; V: TRBV7-9; size: NA; CDR3: CASSLAQLVGDEQFF; DNA: TGTGCCAGCAGCTTAGCTCAACTAGTGGGTGATGAGCAGTTCTTC
D: NA; J: TRBJ1-1; V: TRBV6-5; size: few; CDR3: CASSYSVGGGAAEAFF; DNA: TGTGCCAGCAGTTACTCGGTCGGGGGGGGCGCGGCTGAAGCTTTCTTT
D: NA; J: TRBJ1-3; V: TRBV12-3/TRBV12-4; size: few; CDR3: CASSPQGTIYF; DNA: TGTGCCAGCAGTCCACAGGGCACCATATATTTT
D: NA; J: TRBJ1-4; V: TRBV11-2; size: NA; CDR3: CASSQAGSGDEKLFF; DNA: TGTGCCAGCAGCCAGGCCGGATCGGGGGATGAAAAACTGTTTTTT
D: NA; J: TRBJ2-3; V: TRBV6-5; size: few; CDR3: CASSLIWGYTDTQYF; DNA: TGTGCCAGCAGTTTAATTTGGGGGTACACAGATACGCAGTATTTT
D: TRBD1; J: TRBJ2-1; V: TRBV6-6; size: NA; CDR3: CASNRGNEQFF; DNA: TGTGCCAGTAACAGGGGGAATGAGCAGTTCTTC
D: NA; J: TRBJ1-2; V: TRBV19; size: many; CDR3: CASSTGGNYGYTF; DNA: TGTGCCAGTAGTACCGGAGGGAACTATGGCTACACCTTC